This TCR beta chain was documented in a study of cytomegalovirus exposure and HLA in healthy donors. Study results and limitations: In a later analysis, donors in an Asian-associated ancestry cluster reportedly had fewer N-insertions in productive TCRs than the cohort mean.

Germline V lookup: CDR1 MNHNS, CDR2 SASEGT. Germline trimming cut 7 bases from V and 2 bases from J; bases unmatched to any gene: 4. The CDR3 extends over 15 amino acids. Amplification used 60 Vbeta primers and 13 Jbeta primers. Original methodology: Per a later analysis, the number of unique TCR beta chains was some 75 million, of which roughly 11 million were shared. Produced via immunoSEQ multiplex PCR; TCRdb's table is partial and in-frame only. V and J calls and clone size are given by that table; D and trimming were obtained from the DNA. The sample has 70,000 to 90,000 clones; 72% are singletons. Comments on this clone: Its antigen is not known.

Healthy bone marrow donors supplied every sample. The clonotype was recovered from a man aged 55 to 70 in good health and CMV-seropositive. The rearrangement links TRBV6-1 to TRBJ2-3; 12 nucleotides agree with TRBD1. Sequences were obtained from PBMCs. The chain's CDR3 is CASKKGQGATDTQYF. The CDR3 region has the DNA TGTGCCAGCAAGAAGGGACAGGGGGCCACAGATACGCAGTATTTT.